Below are 2 T cell receptor beta chains sequenced from a single sample in a study of technical replicates of blood from a handful of donors. Method: immunoSEQ multiplex PCR; TCRdb's copy keeps in-frame clones and lacks some. The table records tens of thousands of clones, around 94% of them present only once. The sequencing sample was made of T cells isolated from PBMCs. These receptors all come from a human donor in good health.

The chain is built from TRBV6-6 and TRBJ1-1; TRBD1 is a possible D gene (6 bases). Germline-derived CDR1 and CDR2 are MNHNY and SVGAGI (reference sequence). The germline V and J ends were trimmed by 4 bases and 5 bases, with 11 bases remaining between them. The CDR3 contains 13 residues. CDR3 in amino acids: CASSSRGRTEAFF. The DNA of the CDR3 is TGTGCCAGCAGTTCCAGGGGTAGGACTGAAGCTTTCTTT.

The chain combines TRBV6-6 with TRBJ1-5; D is uncertain. Germline lookup yields CDR1 MNHNY and CDR2 SVGAGI (reference sequence). Deletions cut 0 bases from V and 4 bases from J, with 4 bases between. The CDR3 extends over 13 amino acids. The CDR3 coding sequence is TGTGCCAGCAGTTACTCCTTTAATCAGCCCCAGCATTTT. Translated: CASSYSFNQPQHF.